The 30 T cell receptor beta chains presented below share a single source sample, sequenced in a study of shared clonotypes between healthy human individuals. Clones were sequenced by immunoSEQ multiplex PCR, and TCRdb holds only the in-frame ones, with some missing. The sample lists some 1.5 million clones; roughly 98% were seen once. The sequenced sample was naive CD4+ T cells sorted from blood. Documented subset: CD45RA+ positively selected. The receptors shown here come from a man under 40 in good health.

This clone was counted a single time. This chain uses TRBV5-1 with TRBJ1-4; D unclear. Trimming left V 0 bases short and J 0 bases short, with 9 bases between. This CDR3 contains 16 residues. Germline values: CDR1 SGHRS, CDR2 YFSETQ. CDR3 nucleotides: TGCGCCAGCAGCTTGGCCAGTAGAGCAACTAATGAAAAACTGTTTTTT. Its translation: CASSLASRATNEKLFF.

CDR3: CASSLKGRDREEFF. The DNA of the CDR3 is TGCGCCAGCAGCTTGAAGGGCAGGGACAGGGAGGAGTTCTTC. The rearrangement uses TRBV5-1 and TRBJ2-1; 9 nucleotides line up with TRBD1. Germline values: CDR1 SGHRS, CDR2 YFSETQ. This CDR3 has 14 amino acids. J was trimmed by 14 bases and V by 1 base; bases with no gene match: 10. Using reference TRBV5-1 and TRBJ2-1 for the parts outside the CDR3, the full variable domain is KAGVTQTPRYLIKTRGQQVTLSCSPISGHRSVSWYQQTPGQGLQFLFEYFSETQRNKGNFPGRFSGRQFSNSRSEMNVSTLELGDSALYLCASSLKGRDREEFFGPGTRLTVL.

This sequence joins TRBV19 and TRBJ1-2, with D hard to call. The CDR3 contains 14 residues. CDR1 LNHDA and CDR2 SQIVND come from the germline V gene (reference sequence). The V end lost 5 bases, the J end lost 4 bases, and 14 bases lay between the germline ends. Written as DNA, the CDR3 is TGTGCCAGTAGTCTCAAACACGGACCCTATGGCTACACCTTC. This translates into CASSLKHGPYGYTF.

This chain links TRBV7-2 with TRBJ2-7; 7 nucleotides match TRBD2. Germline CDR1 reads SGHTA; CDR2 reads FQGNSA. There are 15 residues in the CDR3. V trimming: 5 bases; J trimming: 0 bases; junction bases outside the gene matches: 7. The CDR3 bases are TGTGCCAGCAGCCAAATGCTAGCGGACTCCTACGAGCAGTACTTC. This gives the protein CASSQMLADSYEQYF. The variable domain in full, completed from reference TRBV7-2 and TRBJ2-7, reads GAGVSQSPSNKVTEKGKDVELRCDPISGHTALYWYRQSLGQGLEFLIYFQGNSAPDKSGLPSDRFSAERTGGSVSTLTIQRTQQEDSAVYLCASSQMLADSYEQYFGPGTRLTVT.

The chain combines TRBV9 with TRBJ2-1; D is perhaps TRBD1 (5 bases). The CDR3 covers 16 residues. Looked up from germline, CDR1 is SGDLS and CDR2 is YYNGEE. The V and J ends lost 0 bases and 8 bases respectively, with 18 bases between them. CDR3 bases: TGTGCCAGCAGCGTAGACTGGACACGGGCTTTAGATGAGCAGTTCTTC. This codes for CASSVDWTRALDEQFF.

The chain has TRBV5-5 and TRBJ2-7, with 9 bases matching TRBD2. The trim removed 3 bases at V and 5 bases at J, leaving 9 bases unmatched. This CDR3 is built from 15 residues. The germline gives CDR1 SGHKS, CDR2 YYEKEE (reference sequence). Written as DNA, the CDR3 is TGTGCCAGCAGCTCCCTTACTAGCGGGCTCAACGAGCAGTACTTC. Protein sequence: CASSSLTSGLNEQYF.

The CDR3 DNA reads TGTGCCACCAGCAGAGTTCAGCGGGGGTCTTCCGAGCAGTACTTC. Translating it yields CATSRVQRGSSEQYF. The V gene is TRBV15, the J gene TRBJ2-7, with TRBD2 identical over 8 bases. The V and J ends lost 1 base and 6 bases, in that order; junction bases with no gene match: 8. Germline loops: CDR1 LNHNV, CDR2 YYDKDF (reference sequence). The CDR3 is made up of 15 amino acids.

This chain links TRBV19 with TRBJ2-7, with a tentative D call TRBD2 (5 bases). Trimming removed 3 bases at V and 1 base at J, with 13 bases between. Germline values: CDR1 LNHDA, CDR2 SQIVND (reference sequence). The CDR3 loop spans 15 amino acids. CDR3 sequence reads: CASSIRTGISYEQYF. Written as DNA, the CDR3 is TGTGCCAGTAGTATCCGGACGGGGATATCCTACGAGCAGTACTTC.

The genes are TRBV5-6 and TRBJ2-5; 8 positions agree with TRBD2. The CDR3 length is 17 residues. From germline, CDR1 is SGHDT and CDR2 YYEEEE. V was pared by 4 bases and J by 1 base, with 12 bases of the junction left unmatched. CDR3 sequence: CASSQTAGREFQETQYF. The CDR3, as DNA: TGTGCCAGCAGCCAAACAGCCGGGAGGGAGTTCCAAGAGACCCAGTACTTC.

The chain combines TRBV11-2 with TRBJ2-2, with D possibly being TRBD1 (5 bases). CDR3 length: 14 residues. Trimming took off 5 bases at V and 6 bases at J, with 13 bases between the two ends. Germline V gene sequence: CDR1 SGHAT, CDR2 FQNNGV. CDR3 amino acids: CASSTLKGAGELFF. The CDR3 DNA reads TGTGCCAGCAGCACCTTAAAAGGGGCCGGGGAGCTGTTTTTT.

This clone was seen only once. One junction end disagrees with the germline gene, perhaps due to a read error. V and J are TRBV27 and TRBJ2-7; TRBD2 agrees at 10 bases. Germline assignment: CDR1 MNHEY and CDR2 SMNVEV (reference sequence). The CDR3 extends over 16 amino acids. In nucleotides, the CDR3 is TGTGCCAGCAGTTTTAGCGGGAGGAGGTCCTCCCACGAGCAGTACTTC. This gives the protein CASSFSGRRSSHEQYF.

The chain recombines TRBV6-5 with TRBJ1-1; tentative D call: TRBD1 (6 bases). Germline loops: CDR1 MNHEY, CDR2 SVGAGI. The CDR3 is 15 residues long. V was trimmed by 3 bases and J by 4 bases, leaving 15 bases between them. The CDR3 bases are TGTGCCAGCAGTTATCCTCCTACAGGGAGCACTGAAGCTTTCTTT. Translation gives CASSYPPTGSTEAFF.

The chain joins TRBV29-1 to TRBJ2-1; 8 bases align to TRBD2. The length of the CDR3 is 16 residues. The junction had 9 bases not matched to a gene; V was cut back by 0 bases and J by 5 bases. The germline V gene encodes CDR1 SQVTM and CDR2 ANQGSEA. Written as DNA, the CDR3 is TGCAGCGTTGAAGATCCCGGGGGGGGGCGGAACAATGAGCAGTTCTTC. Residues: CSVEDPGGGRNNEQFF.

The chain links TRBV27 to TRBJ1-5; no clear D. The V end was cut by 2 bases, the J end by 2 bases, with 13 bases between. The CDR3 sequence is 16 residues long. Germline CDR1 is MNHEY and CDR2 is SMNVEV (reference sequence). CDR3 sequence reads: CASSLGIGRGNQPQHF. The CDR3 bases are TGTGCCAGCAGTTTAGGCATCGGACGCGGCAATCAGCCCCAGCATTTT.

The rearrangement uses TRBV18 and TRBJ1-2, with 9 bases aligning to TRBD1. Germline V gene data show CDR1 as KGHSH and CDR2 as LQKENI. The V segment lost 3 bases and the J segment 8 bases; nucleotides outside the gene matches: 7. This CDR3 spans 14 amino acids. CDR3 sequence (DNA): TGTGCCAGCTCACCCTTACAGGGGGCGGAAGGCTACACCTTC. This sequence encodes CASSPLQGAEGYTF.

V gene TRBV6-1 combines with J gene TRBJ2-1; 10 bases align to TRBD2. This CDR3 has 17 residues. CDR1 is MNHNS, CDR2 SASEGT, per germline. V dropped 3 bases and J dropped 7; count of bases not matched to a gene: 12. DNA for the CDR3: TGTGCCAGCAGTGACGACAGACTAGCGGGCAAAAGTAATGAGCAGTTCTTC. This gives the protein CASSDDRLAGKSNEQFF.

The chain combines TRBV7-2 with TRBJ1-2; D is unresolved. Germline V lookup: CDR1 SGHTA, CDR2 FQGNSA. The V end was cut by 0 bases, the J end by 4 bases, with 9 bases between. This CDR3 region has 14 residues. CDR3 coding DNA: TGTGCCAGCAGCTTAGCGGTACAGTCCTATGGCTACACCTTC. It is translated as CASSLAVQSYGYTF. Drawing the rest from reference TRBV7-2 and TRBJ1-2, the complete variable domain is GAGVSQSPSNKVTEKGKDVELRCDPISGHTALYWYRQSLGQGLEFLIYFQGNSAPDKSGLPSDRFSAERTGGSVSTLTIQRTQQEDSAVYLCASSLAVQSYGYTFGSGTRLTVV.

J is TRBJ1-4 and V is TRBV27, with D hard to call. Germline V lookup: CDR1 MNHEY, CDR2 SMNVEV (reference sequence). The CDR3 runs to 12 residues. Trimming left V 3 bases short and J 8 bases short, with 7 bases between. CDR3 sequence (DNA): TGTGCCAGCAGTTTCGCCGGAGAAAAACTGTTTTTT. Its protein is CASSFAGEKLFF.

The J gene is TRBJ2-7, the V gene TRBV7-9, with D unresolved. This CDR3 is built from 19 residues. Germline assignment: CDR1 SEHNR and CDR2 FQNEAQ (reference sequence). V dropped 4 bases and J dropped 0 bases, with 25 bases sitting between them. CDR3 loop: CASSSTIGTSWKSSYEQYF. In DNA, the CDR3 is TGTGCCAGCAGCTCTACGATTGGCACTTCTTGGAAGAGCTCCTACGAGCAGTACTTC. Variable domain in full (rest from reference TRBV7-9 and TRBJ2-7): DTGVSQNPRHKITKRGQNVTFRCDPISEHNRLYWYRQTLGQGPEFLTYFQNEAQLEKSRLLSDRFSAERPKGSFSTLEIQRTEQGDSAMYLCASSSTIGTSWKSSYEQYFGPGTRLTVT.

The chain recombines TRBV18 with TRBJ2-2; D is possibly TRBD2 (5 bases). This CDR3 region has 15 residues. The V gene lost 3 bases and the J gene lost 1 base, with 9 bases spanning the gap. Germline loops: CDR1 KGHSH, CDR2 LQKENI. The CDR3 nucleotides read TGTGCCAGCTCACCGGCTAGCCTGAACACCGGGGAGCTGTTTTTT. Translated: CASSPASLNTGELFF.

The chain is built from TRBV10-3 and TRBJ2-7, with 10 bases matching TRBD1. The CDR3 runs to 15 residues. V gave up 6 bases and J gave up 3 bases; unmatched junction bases: 8. Germline-derived CDR1 and CDR2 are ENHRY and SYGVKD. The CDR3 reads CAIRDDRGLIYEQYF. CDR3 nucleotide sequence: TGTGCCATCAGGGACGACAGGGGGCTGATCTACGAGCAGTACTTC.

This chain joins TRBV30 and TRBJ2-5; TRBD1 matches at 9 bases. Germline lookup yields CDR1 GTSNPN and CDR2 SVGIG (reference sequence). V lost 7 bases, J lost 7 bases, and 4 bases stayed unmatched. CDR3 length: 11 residues. The CDR3 DNA reads as TGTGCCTCCCGACAGGGGGGGACCCAGTACTTC. It is translated as CASRQGGTQYF.

The V and J genes are TRBV15 and TRBJ2-7; 8 nucleotides match TRBD1. J gave up 6 bases and V 3 bases, and 13 bases lay outside the gene matches. CDR1 and CDR2 (germline): LNHNV, YYDKDF (reference sequence). The CDR3 sequence is 16 residues long. Written as DNA, the CDR3 is TGTGCCACCAGCAGTCCTCTAAGACAGGGGCTATTCGAGCAGTACTTC. It translates to CATSSPLRQGLFEQYF.

This clone appeared a single time. Different DNA sequences within this sample yield the same CDR3. The chain recombines TRBV18 with TRBJ2-3; possible D gene TRBD2, 5 bases. Germline CDR1 KGHSH, CDR2 LQKENI. CDR3 length: 14 amino acids. With 6 bases removed from V and 3 bases from J, the gap between germline ends came to 13 bases. The CDR3 DNA is TGTGCCAGCTCCCCCTCGGGCGGGACAGATACGCAGTATTTT. Protein product: CASSPSGGTDTQYF.

The chain couples TRBV28 to TRBJ1-5; D is unclear. This CDR3 is built from 13 residues. Trimming shortened V by 5 bases and J by 5 bases, and 10 bases separated the two germline ends. The germline gives CDR1 MDHEN, CDR2 SYDVKM. In nucleotides, the CDR3 is TGTGCCAGCAGTCCCGGGAGCTATCAGCCCCAGCATTTT. Translation: CASSPGSYQPQHF.

The chain has TRBV10-3 and TRBJ2-3; D is unclear. The CDR3 contains 16 residues. From germline, CDR1 is ENHRY and CDR2 SYGVKD. Trimming stripped 4 bases from V and 0 bases from J, with 14 bases between. CDR3 sequence reads: CAISGVAISSTDTQYF. The CDR3 DNA follows: TGTGCCATCAGTGGGGTGGCGATCTCTAGCACAGATACGCAGTATTTT.

The chain joins TRBV6-1 to TRBJ1-2; D may be TRBD1 (6 bases). Trimming removed 7 bases at V and 1 base at J, with 10 bases between. The CDR3 has 13 amino acids. Germline CDR1 is MNHNS and CDR2 is SASEGT. This chain's CDR3 is CASTLGGNYGYTF. The DNA of the CDR3 is TGTGCCAGCACCCTAGGGGGTAACTATGGCTACACCTTC.

This clone was counted a single time. This chain uses TRBV18 with TRBJ2-7; 9 bases match TRBD2. Germline loops: CDR1 KGHSH, CDR2 LQKENI. J lost 1 base, V lost 3 bases, and 16 bases had no gene match. The CDR3 has 19 amino acids. The CDR3 bases are TGTGCCAGCTCACCCGTGCCAGCGGGAGGTGGGGTAAGGTCCTACGAGCAGTACTTC. It specifies CASSPVPAGGGVRSYEQYF.

The V and J genes are TRBV27 and TRBJ2-7; 10 bases fit TRBD1. CDR3 length equals 15 residues. Germline CDR1 and CDR2: MNHEY and SMNVEV (reference sequence). Losses at the gene ends were 4 bases for V and 2 bases for J; bases not matched to a gene: 5. The CDR3 DNA reads as TGTGCCAGCAGTTCGAGGACAGGGGGAGCCTACGAGCAGTACTTC. Translating gives CASSSRTGGAYEQYF.

The chain couples TRBV7-3 to TRBJ2-5; 8 bases are shared with TRBD2. This CDR3 spans 15 amino acids. Germline V gene sequence: CDR1 SGHTA, CDR2 FQGTGA. J was trimmed by 1 base and V by 3 bases; bases with no gene match: 4. CDR3 coding DNA: TGTGCCAGCAGCTTTAGCGGGATACCCCAAGAGACCCAGTACTTC. This codes for CASSFSGIPQETQYF.